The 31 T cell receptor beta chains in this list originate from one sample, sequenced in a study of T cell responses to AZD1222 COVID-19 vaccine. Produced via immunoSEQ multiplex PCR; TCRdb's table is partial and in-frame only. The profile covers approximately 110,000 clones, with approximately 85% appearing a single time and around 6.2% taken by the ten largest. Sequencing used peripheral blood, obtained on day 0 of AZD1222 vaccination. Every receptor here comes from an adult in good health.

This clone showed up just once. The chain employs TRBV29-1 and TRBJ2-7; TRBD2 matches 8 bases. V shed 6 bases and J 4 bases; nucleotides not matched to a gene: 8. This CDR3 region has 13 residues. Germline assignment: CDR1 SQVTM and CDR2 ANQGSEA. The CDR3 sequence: CSVGGGGLYEQYF. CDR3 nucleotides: TGCAGCGTCGGGGGGGGAGGGTTGTACGAGCAGTACTTC.

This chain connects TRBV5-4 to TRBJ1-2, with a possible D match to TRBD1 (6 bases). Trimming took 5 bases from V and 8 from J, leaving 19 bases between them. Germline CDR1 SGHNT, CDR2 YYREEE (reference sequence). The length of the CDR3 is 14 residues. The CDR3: CASSLTGGPRGYTF. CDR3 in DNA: TGTGCCAGCAGTCTAACGGGGGGCCCTAGGGGCTACACCTTC.

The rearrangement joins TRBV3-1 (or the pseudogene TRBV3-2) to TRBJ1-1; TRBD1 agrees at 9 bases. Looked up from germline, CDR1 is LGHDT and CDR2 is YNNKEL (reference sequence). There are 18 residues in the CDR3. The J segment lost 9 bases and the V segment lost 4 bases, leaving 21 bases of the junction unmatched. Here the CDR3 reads CASSPYSTGGARGGKAFF. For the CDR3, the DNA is TGTGCCAGCAGCCCCTATAGTACAGGGGGCGCGCGAGGGGGAAAAGCTTTCTTT.

The CDR3 region is CASSERWSGKYQETQYF. In nucleotides, the CDR3 is TGCGCCAGCAGTGAGCGTTGGAGCGGGAAGTACCAAGAGACCCAGTACTTC. This chain joins TRBV10-2 and TRBJ2-5; TRBD2 matches 7 bases. This CDR3 region has 17 residues. Germline CDR1 WSHSY, CDR2 SAAADI. V lost 2 bases to trimming and J lost 0 bases; unmatched junction nucleotides: 9.

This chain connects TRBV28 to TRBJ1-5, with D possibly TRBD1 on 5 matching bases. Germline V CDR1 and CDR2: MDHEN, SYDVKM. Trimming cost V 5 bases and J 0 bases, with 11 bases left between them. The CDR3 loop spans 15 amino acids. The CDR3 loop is CASSATGASNQPQHF. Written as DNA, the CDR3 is TGTGCCAGCAGTGCCACAGGCGCTAGCAATCAGCCCCAGCATTTT.

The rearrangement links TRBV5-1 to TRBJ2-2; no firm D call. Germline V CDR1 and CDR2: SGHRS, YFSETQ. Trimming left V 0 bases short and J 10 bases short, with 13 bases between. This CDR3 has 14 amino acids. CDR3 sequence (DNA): TGCGCCAGCAGCTTGGGTCTCTCGGGTGAGGAGCTGTTTTTT. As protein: CASSLGLSGEELFF.

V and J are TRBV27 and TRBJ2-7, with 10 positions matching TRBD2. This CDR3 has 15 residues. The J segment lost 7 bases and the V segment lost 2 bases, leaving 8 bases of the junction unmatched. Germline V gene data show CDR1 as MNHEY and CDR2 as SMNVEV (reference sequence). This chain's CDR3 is CASSLTSGAPGEQYF. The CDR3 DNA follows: TGTGCCAGCAGTTTAACTAGCGGGGCCCCGGGGGAGCAGTACTTC.

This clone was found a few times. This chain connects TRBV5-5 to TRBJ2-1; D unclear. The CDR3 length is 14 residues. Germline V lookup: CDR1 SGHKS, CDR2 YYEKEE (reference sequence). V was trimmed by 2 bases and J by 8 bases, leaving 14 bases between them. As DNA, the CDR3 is TGTGCCAGCAGCTTAAGGTCCCTTAGGGATGAGCAGTTCTTC. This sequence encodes CASSLRSLRDEQFF.

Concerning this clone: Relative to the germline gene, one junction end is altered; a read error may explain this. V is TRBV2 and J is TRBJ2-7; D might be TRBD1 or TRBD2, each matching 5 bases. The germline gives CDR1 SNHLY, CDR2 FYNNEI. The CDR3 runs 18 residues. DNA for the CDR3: TGTGCCAGCAGTGAAATATTTCGGCGGGCAGGGTGGTCCTCCGAGCAGTACTTC. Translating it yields CASSEIFRRAGWSSEQYF.

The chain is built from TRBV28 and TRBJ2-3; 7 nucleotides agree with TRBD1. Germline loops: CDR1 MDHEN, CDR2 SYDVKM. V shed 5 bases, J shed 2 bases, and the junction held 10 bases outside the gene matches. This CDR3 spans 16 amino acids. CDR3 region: CASSITGTATTDTQYF. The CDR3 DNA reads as TGTGCCAGCAGTATAACCGGGACAGCTACCACAGATACGCAGTATTTT.

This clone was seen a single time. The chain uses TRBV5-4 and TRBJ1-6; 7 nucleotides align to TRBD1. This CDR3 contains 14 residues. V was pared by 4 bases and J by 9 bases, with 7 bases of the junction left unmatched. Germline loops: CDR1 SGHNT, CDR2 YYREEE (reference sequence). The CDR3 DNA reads TGTGCCAGCAGCGTCGACAGGGTCGGTTCACCCCTCCACTTT. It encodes CASSVDRVGSPLHF.

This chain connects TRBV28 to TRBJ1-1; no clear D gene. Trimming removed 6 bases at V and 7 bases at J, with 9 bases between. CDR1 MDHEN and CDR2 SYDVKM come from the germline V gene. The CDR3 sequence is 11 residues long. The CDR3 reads CASSTQLEAFF. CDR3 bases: TGTGCCAGCAGCACACAGCTTGAAGCTTTCTTT.

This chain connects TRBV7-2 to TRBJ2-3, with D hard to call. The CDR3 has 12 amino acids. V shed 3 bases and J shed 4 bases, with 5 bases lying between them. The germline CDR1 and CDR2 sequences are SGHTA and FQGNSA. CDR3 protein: CASSFSADTQYF. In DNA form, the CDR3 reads TGTGCCAGCAGCTTCTCCGCAGATACGCAGTATTTT.

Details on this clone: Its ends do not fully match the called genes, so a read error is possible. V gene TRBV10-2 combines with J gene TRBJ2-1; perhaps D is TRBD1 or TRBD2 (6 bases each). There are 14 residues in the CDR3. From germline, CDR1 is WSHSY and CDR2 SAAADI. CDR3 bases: TGCGCCAGCAGTGATAGGGGGGCCTATAATGAGCAGTTCTTC. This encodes CASSDRGAYNEQFF.

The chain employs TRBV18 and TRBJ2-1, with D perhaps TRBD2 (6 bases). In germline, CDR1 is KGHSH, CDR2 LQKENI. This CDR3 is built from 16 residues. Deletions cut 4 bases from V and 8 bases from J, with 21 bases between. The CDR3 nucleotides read TGTGCCAGCTCACGGAACCGGGACTTTAACCTTGATGAGCAGTTCTTC. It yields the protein CASSRNRDFNLDEQFF.

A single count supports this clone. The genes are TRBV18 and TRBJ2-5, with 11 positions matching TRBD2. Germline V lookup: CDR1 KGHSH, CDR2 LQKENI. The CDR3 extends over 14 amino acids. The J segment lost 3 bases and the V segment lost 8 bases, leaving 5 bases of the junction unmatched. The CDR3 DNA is TGTGCCAGCGCACGACTAGCGGGGAAAGAGACCCAGTACTTC. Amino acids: CASARLAGKETQYF. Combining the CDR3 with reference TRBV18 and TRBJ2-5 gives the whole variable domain NAGVMQNPRHLVRRRGQEARLRCSPMKGHSHVYWYRQLPEEGLKFMVYLQKENIIDESGMPKERFSAEFPKEGPSILRIQQVVRGDSAAYFCASARLAGKETQYFGPGTRLLVL.

The CDR3 DNA is TGCGCCAGCAGCTTCTACACAGTTACCTCTAACTATGGCTACACCTTC. It yields the protein CASSFYTVTSNYGYTF. The rearrangement links TRBV5-1 to TRBJ1-2; no reliable D call. V lost 2 bases to trimming and J lost 0 bases, with 14 bases between them. Germline V lookup: CDR1 SGHRS, CDR2 YFSETQ. The CDR3 is 16 residues long.

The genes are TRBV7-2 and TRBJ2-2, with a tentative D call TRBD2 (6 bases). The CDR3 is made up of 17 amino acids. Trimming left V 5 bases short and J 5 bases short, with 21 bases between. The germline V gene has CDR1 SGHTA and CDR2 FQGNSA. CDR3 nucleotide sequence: TGTGCCAGCAGCCAGATGGGGCGGGGAGCAAGGACCGGGGAGCTGTTTTTT. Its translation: CASSQMGRGARTGELFF. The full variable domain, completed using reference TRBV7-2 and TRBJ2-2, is GAGVSQSPSNKVTEKGKDVELRCDPISGHTALYWYRQSLGQGLEFLIYFQGNSAPDKSGLPSDRFSAERTGGSVSTLTIQRTQQEDSAVYLCASSQMGRGARTGELFFGEGSRLTVL.

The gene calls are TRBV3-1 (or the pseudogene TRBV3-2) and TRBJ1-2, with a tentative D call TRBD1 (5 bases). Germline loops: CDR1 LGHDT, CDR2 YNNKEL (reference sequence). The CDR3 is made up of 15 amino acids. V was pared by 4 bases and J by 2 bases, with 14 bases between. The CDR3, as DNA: TGTGCCAGCAGCCTTAATCCGGGACCCAACTATGGCTACACCTTC. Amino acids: CASSLNPGPNYGYTF.

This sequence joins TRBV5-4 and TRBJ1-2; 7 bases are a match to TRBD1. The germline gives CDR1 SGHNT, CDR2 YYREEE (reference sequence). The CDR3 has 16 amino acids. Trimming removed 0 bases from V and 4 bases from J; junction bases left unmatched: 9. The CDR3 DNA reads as TGTGCCAGCAGCTTGGGTATCACAGGGGCCAGCTATGGCTACACCTTC. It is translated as CASSLGITGASYGYTF.

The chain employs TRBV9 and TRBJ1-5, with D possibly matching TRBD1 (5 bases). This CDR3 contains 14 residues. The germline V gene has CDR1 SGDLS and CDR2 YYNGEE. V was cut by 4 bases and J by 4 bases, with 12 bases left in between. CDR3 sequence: CASSPRQPNQPQHF. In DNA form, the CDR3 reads TGTGCCAGCAGCCCGCGACAGCCAAATCAGCCCCAGCATTTT.

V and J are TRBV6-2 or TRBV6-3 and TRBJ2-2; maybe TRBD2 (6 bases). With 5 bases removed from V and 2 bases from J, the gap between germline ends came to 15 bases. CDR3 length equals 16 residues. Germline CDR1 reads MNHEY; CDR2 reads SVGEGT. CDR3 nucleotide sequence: TGTGCCAGCAGTAAGGAGGGACTCCTAAACACCGGGGAGCTGTTTTTT. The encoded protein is CASSKEGLLNTGELFF.

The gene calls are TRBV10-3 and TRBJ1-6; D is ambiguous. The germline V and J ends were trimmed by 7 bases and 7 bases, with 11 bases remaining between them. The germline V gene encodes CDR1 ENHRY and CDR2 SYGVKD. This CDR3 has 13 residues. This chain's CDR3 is CAITPTGNSPLHF. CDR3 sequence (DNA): TGTGCCATCACCCCAACGGGGAATTCACCCCTCCACTTT.

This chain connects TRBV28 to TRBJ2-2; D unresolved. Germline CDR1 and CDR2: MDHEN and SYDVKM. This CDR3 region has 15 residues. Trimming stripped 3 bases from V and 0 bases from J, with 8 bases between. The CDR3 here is CASSFVRPNTGELFF. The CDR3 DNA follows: TGTGCCAGCAGTTTCGTAAGACCGAACACCGGGGAGCTGTTTTTT.

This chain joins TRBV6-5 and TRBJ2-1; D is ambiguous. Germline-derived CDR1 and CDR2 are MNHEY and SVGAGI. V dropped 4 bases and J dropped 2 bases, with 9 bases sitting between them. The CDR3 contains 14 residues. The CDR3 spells CASSSAPTYNEQFF. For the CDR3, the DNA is TGTGCCAGCAGTTCGGCTCCTACCTACAATGAGCAGTTCTTC.

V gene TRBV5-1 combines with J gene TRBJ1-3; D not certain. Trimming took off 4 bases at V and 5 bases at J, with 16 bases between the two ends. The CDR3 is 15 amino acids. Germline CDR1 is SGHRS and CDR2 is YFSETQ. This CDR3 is CASSPGISPRNTIYF. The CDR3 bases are TGCGCCAGCAGCCCCGGGATTTCGCCGCGAAACACCATATATTTT.

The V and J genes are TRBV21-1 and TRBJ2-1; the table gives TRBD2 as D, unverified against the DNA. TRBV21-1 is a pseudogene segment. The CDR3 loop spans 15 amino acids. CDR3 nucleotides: TGTGCCTACTCGGGGGGGTCCTACGCGTACAATGAGCAGTTCTTC. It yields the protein CAYSGGSYAYNEQFF.

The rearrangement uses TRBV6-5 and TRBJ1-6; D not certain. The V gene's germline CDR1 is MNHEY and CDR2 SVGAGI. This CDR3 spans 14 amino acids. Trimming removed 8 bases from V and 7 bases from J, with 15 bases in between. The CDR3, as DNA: TGTGCCAGCGGTCCTTTTCAGGAGAATTCACCCCTCCACTTT. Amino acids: CASGPFQENSPLHF.

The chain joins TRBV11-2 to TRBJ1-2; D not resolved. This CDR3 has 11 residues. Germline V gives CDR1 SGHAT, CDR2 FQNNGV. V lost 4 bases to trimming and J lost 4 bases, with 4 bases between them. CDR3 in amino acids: CASSSLYGYTF. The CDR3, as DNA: TGTGCCAGCAGCTCCCTCTATGGCTACACCTTC.

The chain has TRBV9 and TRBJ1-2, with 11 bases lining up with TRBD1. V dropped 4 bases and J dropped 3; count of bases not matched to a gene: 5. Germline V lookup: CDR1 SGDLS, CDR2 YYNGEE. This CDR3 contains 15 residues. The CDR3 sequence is CASSFWTGGDYGYTF. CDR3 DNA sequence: TGTGCCAGCAGCTTCTGGACAGGGGGCGACTATGGCTACACCTTC.

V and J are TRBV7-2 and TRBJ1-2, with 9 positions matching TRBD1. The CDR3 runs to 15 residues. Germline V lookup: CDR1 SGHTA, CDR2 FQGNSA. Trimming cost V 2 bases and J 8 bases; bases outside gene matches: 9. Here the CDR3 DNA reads TGTGCCAGCAGCTTAAGGGACAGGGCCATCGGGGGCTACACCTTC. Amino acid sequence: CASSLRDRAIGGYTF.